This T cell receptor beta chain was documented in a study of tumor and adjacent non-tumor tissue in lung cancer. Study at large: Each sample yielded around 4 million productive TCRbeta reads on average.

Study-wide results and caveats: Shorter survival was associated with higher TCR diversity in tumors. In normal lung, the top 100 clones were significantly more dominant than in tumor.

This sample's RNA came from whole unsorted tissue. Donors were chemotherapy-naive, newly diagnosed lung cancer surgical patients in China, August–late 2014. To note about this clonotype: Its antigen is unknown.

The library came from three nested PCR rounds adapted from ARM-PCR protocols. TCRdb ran MiXCR on the multiplex PCR reads and lists one entry per CDR3 protein. The sample contains fewer than 150,000 distinct CDR3 sequences, around 65% of which appear only once. This CDR3 contains 15 residues. V shed 3 bases, J shed 4 bases, and the junction held 7 bases outside the gene matches. The chain combines TRBV12-3 or TRBV12-4 with TRBJ2-3; 7 nucleotides line up with TRBD1. The clonotype originates from a man aged 60 to 69 with small cell lung cancer. The sequencing input was lung tumor tissue. The DNA for the CDR3 is TGTGCCAGCAGTTTGGTCCAGGGGGTTGCAGATACGCAGTATTTT. It translates to CASSLVQGVADTQYF.